The subject of this entry is one TCR beta chain. No antigen is known for it. Use of 60 Vbeta and 13 Jbeta primers characterized the PCR. Produced via immunoSEQ multiplex PCR; TCRdb's table is partial and in-frame only. The table shows roughly 200,000 clones, with roughly 85% occurring only once. The source of the sample is a study of cytomegalovirus exposure and HLA in healthy donors. Likely unrecorded immune exposures existed in these nominally healthy donors. Study-wide findings and caveats: Among TCR beta chains, those listed as cytomegalovirus-associated numbered 164. Analysis was performed later, and it showed HLA-associated TCR beta chains to be more clonally expanded than equally common others. An Asian-associated ancestry cluster reportedly showed fewer N-insertions than the roughly 600-donor mean in a later analysis.

The sequencing sample was made of PBMCs. The TCR sequence derives from a woman under 40 in good health and CMV-seropositive.

The CDR3 spells CASSSDPGTGVSYGYTF. CDR3 DNA: TGTGCCAGCAGCTCAGACCCCGGGACAGGGGTTTCCTATGGCTACACCTTC. The chain uses TRBV7-2 and TRBJ1-2, with 10 bases matching TRBD1. Germline V gene sequence: CDR1 SGHTA, CDR2 FQGNSA. The V and J ends lost 4 bases and 4 bases, in that order; junction bases with no gene match: 12. CDR3 length: 17 residues.